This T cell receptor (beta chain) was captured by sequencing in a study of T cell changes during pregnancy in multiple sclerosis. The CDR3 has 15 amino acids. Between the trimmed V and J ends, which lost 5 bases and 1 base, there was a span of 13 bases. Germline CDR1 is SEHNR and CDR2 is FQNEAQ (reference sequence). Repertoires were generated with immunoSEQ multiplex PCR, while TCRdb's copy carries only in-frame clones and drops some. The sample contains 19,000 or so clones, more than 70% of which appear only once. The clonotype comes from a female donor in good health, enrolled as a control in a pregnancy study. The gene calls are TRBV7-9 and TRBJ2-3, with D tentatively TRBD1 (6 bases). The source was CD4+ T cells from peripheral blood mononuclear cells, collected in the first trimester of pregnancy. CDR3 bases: TGTGCCAGCAGCCGGGGTGCAGGGGGCACAGATACGCAGTATTTT. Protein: CASSRGAGGTDTQYF.